Each of the 2 T cell receptor beta chains below was sequenced from the same sample in a study of somatic mutations in cytotoxic T cells in rheumatoid arthritis. This table comes from immunoSEQ multiplex PCR, and its TCRdb copy is limited to in-frame clones, with some not included. The table shows about 3,800 clones, with about 70% occurring only once. Input material: CD8+ T cells sorted from blood. The receptors come from an adult with rheumatoid arthritis.

The chain recombines TRBV27 with TRBJ2-1, with TRBD2 matching 11 bases. Germline V gene data show CDR1 as MNHEY and CDR2 as SMNVEV (reference sequence). This CDR3 spans 15 amino acids. With V trimmed by 5 bases and J by 5 bases, 5 bases remained unmatched. CDR3 coding DNA: TGTGCCAGCAGTGGAGGGACTAGCGGAGACAATGAGCAGTTCTTC. Amino acids: CASSGGTSGDNEQFF.

V usage is TRBV9 and J usage is TRBJ2-2; D remains ambiguous. Germline V gene data show CDR1 as SGDLS and CDR2 as YYNGEE. The ends were cut back, 0 bases at V and 8 bases at J, with 8 bases in the middle. CDR3 size: 13 residues. As DNA, the CDR3 is TGTGCCAGCAGCGTAGATGGGAAGGGGGAGCTGTTTTTT. Translated: CASSVDGKGELFF.